This T cell receptor (beta chain) was profiled in a study of T cells in Graves' hyperthyroidism and ophthalmopathy. Ophthalmopathy patients had Clinical Activity Score at least 3, NOSPECS grade at least 4, duration under 3 months. Amplified TCR beta CDR3 regions derived from RNA transcripts. First-round RT-PCR of the TCR CDR3 relied on the HTBI primer set. TCRdb passed the multiplex PCR reads through MiXCR, listing each CDR3 protein once. This table has about half a million distinct CDR3 sequences, about 16% appearing once. This clonotype has at least ten counts. Germline V gene lookup returns CDR1 SGHRS and CDR2 YFSETQ. The CDR3 extends over 14 amino acids. Deletions cut 0 bases from V and 3 bases from J, with 10 bases between.

The clonotype was recovered from a woman in her twenties or thirties with Graves' ophthalmopathy. J is TRBJ2-7 and V is TRBV5-1; D might be TRBD2 (7 bases). The sequenced material came from blood. The CDR3 DNA sequence: TGCGCCAGCAGCTTGGACAGGGACTACTACGAGCAGTACTTC. This translates into CASSLDRDYYEQYF.